These T cell receptor beta chains were read from a single sample in a study of T cells in Graves' hyperthyroidism and ophthalmopathy. TCRdb ran MiXCR on the multiplex PCR reads and lists one entry per CDR3 protein. The sample has under 400,000 distinct CDR3 sequences, around a sixth seen once. Specimen: blood. The source is a woman aged 40 to 49 with Graves' ophthalmopathy. The CDR3 runs from the conserved cysteine through the conserved F or W. Each record gives: J gene, clone size, V gene, D gene, CDR3 DNA, CDR3 protein. A D gene is named only where the DNA matches it firmly. Some rows mark clone size as missing; the rest say once, few, many or name a class of expanded clone.

>TRBJ2-5|NA|TRBV3-1|TRBD2
TGTGCCAGCAGCCAAGATAGGTTTGAATTTTTGGCTAGCGGGAACCAAGAGACCCAGTACTTC
CASSQDRFEFLASGNQETQYF
>TRBJ1-2|many|TRBV5-5|NA
TGTGCCAGCGGGGACAAGCCTAACTATGGCTACACCTTC
CASGDKPNYGYTF
>TRBJ1-1|NA|TRBV30|NA
TGTGCCTGGAGGGGCGATATACCCACTGAAGCTTTCTTT
CAWRGDIPTEAFF
>TRBJ1-5|many|TRBV6-5|TRBD1
TGTGCCAGCAGTTACGGGACAGGGAACAATCAGCCCCAGCATTTT
CASSYGTGNNQPQHF
>TRBJ1-1|NA|TRBV3-1|TRBD1
TGTGCCAGCAGCCATGTCAGGGGGGGCACTGAAGCTTTCTTT
CASSHVRGGTEAFF
>TRBJ2-5|few|TRBV3-1|TRBD1
TGTGCCAGCAGCCAAGATATTGACAGGGGTGAGACCCAGTACTTC
CASSQDIDRGETQYF
>TRBJ1-1|many|TRBV12-3/TRBV12-4|NA
TGTGCCAGCAGTCCCAGGGAAGACACTGAAGCTTTCTTT
CASSPREDTEAFF
>TRBJ2-5|NA|TRBV5-1|TRBD1
TGCGCCAGCAGCGATTTCTCCATATCAGGGGGGACCCAGTACTTC
CASSDFSISGGTQYF
>TRBJ2-4|many|TRBV12-3/TRBV12-4|NA
TGTGCCAGCAGTTCCCGGGGGAGCGGCATCAAAAACATTCAGTACTTC
CASSSRGSGIKNIQYF
>TRBJ2-7|NA|TRBV7-2|NA
TGTGCCAGCAGCTTTTCAGGATCACAGGCCGCCGAGCAGTACTTC
CASSFSGSQAAEQYF
>TRBJ1-6|many|TRBV28|NA
TGTGCCAGCAGTTTAGGGGGTTTGCGCAATTCACCCCTCCACTTT
CASSLGGLRNSPLHF
>TRBJ2-7|many|TRBV20-1|TRBD2
TGCAGTGCTACCATGACTAGCGGGAGCTCCTACGAGCAGTACTTC
CSATMTSGSSYEQYF
>TRBJ2-1|many|TRBV6-1|TRBD2
TGTGCCAGCAGTGATGGCGGGAGGGCCAATGAGCAGTTCTTC
CASSDGGRANEQFF
>TRBJ1-2|many|TRBV3-1|NA
TGTGCCAGCAGCCAAGATAGTGTAAACGCCAGGTTCTATGGCTACACCTTC
CASSQDSVNARFYGYTF
>TRBJ2-5|many|TRBV11-2|TRBD2
TGTGCCAGCACCAGGTGGACTTTGGCGGGAGGGCCCGAGACCCAGTACTTC
CASTRWTLAGGPETQYF
>TRBJ1-2|many|TRBV6-1|NA
TGTGCCAGCACGAGAGGGGATGGCTACACCTTC
CASTRGDGYTF
>TRBJ2-7|NA|TRBV7-9|NA
TGTGCCAGCAGCCCCGACAGGTTCTACGAGCAGTACTTC
CASSPDRFYEQYF
>TRBJ1-1|many|TRBV5-1|TRBD1
TGCGCCAGCAGCTCCACAAGGACAGGGGTCATGAACACTGAAGCTTTCTTT
CASSSTRTGVMNTEAFF
>TRBJ2-5|few|TRBV7-3|TRBD1
TGTGCCAGCAGCTTCGGGGACAGGAGGGAGACCCAGTACTTC
CASSFGDRRETQYF
>TRBJ2-7|NA|TRBV13|NA
TGTGCCAGCAGGCCAACAGGGTTCGACGAGCAGTACTTC
CASRPTGFDEQYF
>TRBJ2-6|many|TRBV30|NA
TGTGCCTGGAGTCCGGGGGACTCTGGGGCCAACGTCCTGACTTTC
CAWSPGDSGANVLTF
>TRBJ2-7|many|TRBV5-1|TRBD2
TGCGCCAGCAGCTTGGACCTCATTAGCGGGGGCGGGTACGAGCAGTACTTC
CASSLDLISGGGYEQYF
>TRBJ2-7|many|TRBV20-1|TRBD1
TGCAGTGCCCCGGGACAGGGGAGTTTCGAGCAGTACTTC
CSAPGQGSFEQYF
>TRBJ2-5|NA|TRBV7-9|TRBD2
TGTGCCAGCAGCTTATCGGCGGGAGGGCCAGAGACCCAGTACTTC
CASSLSAGGPETQYF
>TRBJ2-7|NA|TRBV6-1|TRBD2
TGTGCCAGCAGGGGAGCGGGAGCATATTACGAGCAGTACTTC
CASRGAGAYYEQYF
>TRBJ2-7|many|TRBV11-2|NA
TGTGCCAGCAGCTTGACCGTTTGGCGGGGTTCCTACGAGCAGTACTTC
CASSLTVWRGSYEQYF
>TRBJ1-2|many|TRBV2|NA
TGTGCCAGCAGTGAAGACAGGTCTGGCTACACCTTC
CASSEDRSGYTF
>TRBJ2-2|many|TRBV28|TRBD1
TGTGCCAGCAGTACAGGGGGCGAGGGAACCGGGGAGCTGTTTTTT
CASSTGGEGTGELFF
>TRBJ2-5|NA|TRBV6-5|TRBD2
TGTGCCAGCAGTTACGAGCTAGCGGGGAGGGGAGAGACCCAGTACTTC
CASSYELAGRGETQYF
>TRBJ2-3|many|TRBV4-3|NA
TGCGCCAGCAGCCAAGGAATGGGCGGGGTTAGCACAGATACGCAGTATTTT
CASSQGMGGVSTDTQYF
>TRBJ2-7|few|TRBV28|TRBD1
TGTGCCAGCAGTTTATCACAGGGGGCGGGCGAGCAGTACTTC
CASSLSQGAGEQYF
>TRBJ2-5|many|TRBV20-1|TRBD2
TGCAGTGCTCCTCTAGGGCGGGAGGGCGTCGAACAAGAGACCCAGTACTTC
CSAPLGREGVEQETQYF
>TRBJ2-2|many|TRBV11-2|TRBD1
TGTGCCAGCAGCGCTCACCGGGACAGGGGGTGGACCGGGGAGCTGTTTTTT
CASSAHRDRGWTGELFF
>TRBJ1-1|many|TRBV29-1|NA
TGCAGCGTTGCCGGGACTGAAGCTTTCTTT
CSVAGTEAFF
>TRBJ1-1|many|TRBV6-5|NA
TGTGCCAGCAGTTTGGTGGGGGGCAGCTTGACTGAAGCTTTCTTT
CASSLVGGSLTEAFF
>TRBJ1-2|many|TRBV6-5|NA
TGTGCCAGCCTACGTGCGCTGCACCGTAATAACTATGGCTACACCTTC
CASLRALHRNNYGYTF
>TRBJ2-5|NA|TRBV20-1|NA
TGCAGTGCTGGGGATGATGGGCGGTTAACGACCCAGTACTTC
CSAGDDGRLTTQYF
>TRBJ1-5|many|TRBV25-1|NA
TGTGCCAGCAGTGAATCGGGGGAATATCAGCCCCAGCATTTT
CASSESGEYQPQHF
>TRBJ1-6|NA|TRBV7-2|NA
TGTGCCAGCAGTATACCGGGACATAATTCACCCCTCCACTTT
CASSIPGHNSPLHF
>TRBJ1-1|NA|TRBV28|TRBD1
TGTGCCAGCAGTTCCAACACAGGGGGTCCGAACACTGAAGCTTTCTTT
CASSSNTGGPNTEAFF
>TRBJ2-4|many|TRBV6-5|NA
TGTGCCAGCAGTTACTCGAAGGGGCGAGGGGACATTCAGTACTTC
CASSYSKGRGDIQYF
>TRBJ2-5|few|TRBV4-1|NA
TGCGCCAGCAGCCCCGGGGTCCTCTACGGGGAGACCCAGTACTTC
CASSPGVLYGETQYF
>TRBJ2-7|NA|TRBV12-3/TRBV12-4|NA
TGTGCCAGCAGCGGAGACACCTCATACTCCTACGAGCAGTACTTC
CASSGDTSYSYEQYF
>TRBJ2-7|few|TRBV5-6|TRBD2
TGTGCCAGCAGCTTGGGGTTGGGCGGGAGTTCTTCCGGCGAGCAGTACTTC
CASSLGLGGSSSGEQYF
>TRBJ2-7|many|TRBV3-1|TRBD2
TGTGCCACCGGGGGCGGGGGGGCCTACGAGCAGTACTTC
CATGGGGAYEQYF
>TRBJ2-2|many|TRBV27|TRBD2
TGTGCCAGCAGTTTATCCCAGGGACTAGCGGGAGATCCCGGGGAGCTGTTTTTT
CASSLSQGLAGDPGELFF
>TRBJ1-6|NA|TRBV19|NA
TGTGCCAGTAGTATAGAGCTGGGGTTCACTTCACCCCTCCACTTT
CASSIELGFTSPLHF
>TRBJ1-2|many|TRBV10-3|TRBD1
TGTGCCACACGACCCCCTGACAGGGGCCGGGGATATGGCTACACCTTC
CATRPPDRGRGYGYTF
>TRBJ2-7|many|TRBV6-1|NA
TGTGCCGGCAGTGAACTCCCAGTAGTGGGGGAGCAGTACTTC
CAGSELPVVGEQYF
>TRBJ1-5|many|TRBV19|NA
TGTGCCAGTAGTCCGACCGACGGGGGGAATCAGCCCCAGCATTTT
CASSPTDGGNQPQHF
>TRBJ2-7|many|TRBV29-1|TRBD1
TGCAGCGTGAGGACAGGGGGCGCCTACGAGCAGTACTTC
CSVRTGGAYEQYF
>TRBJ1-5|once|TRBV24-1|TRBD1
TGTGCCACCAGCCCGACAGGGGGGGGTACGAATCAGCCCCAGCATTTT
CATSPTGGGTNQPQHF
>TRBJ2-7|many|TRBV6-1|NA
TGTGCCAGCATGAGAGACTACGAGCAGTACTTC
CASMRDYEQYF
>TRBJ2-7|few|TRBV11-3|TRBD2
TGTGCCAGCAGCTTGAGTGGCGGGAGTATCTACGAGCAGTACTTC
CASSLSGGSIYEQYF
>TRBJ1-1|many|TRBV11-1|TRBD1
TGTGCCAGCAGCCTGGGACAGGGCGGGAGAAACACTGAAGCTTTCTTT
CASSLGQGGRNTEAFF
>TRBJ2-7|NA|TRBV6-1|TRBD1
TGTGCCAGCAGGCGAGACAGGGCCGCCTACGAGCAGTACTTC
CASRRDRAAYEQYF
>TRBJ1-5|many|TRBV28|TRBD1
TGTGCCAGCAGAAGACAGGGGAACGAGCCGCCCCAGCATTTT
CASRRQGNEPPQHF
>TRBJ1-1|many|TRBV6-5|TRBD1
TGTGCCAGCAGTAACCACGGGACAGGGGGGACTGAAGCTTTCTTT
CASSNHGTGGTEAFF
>TRBJ2-7|NA|TRBV7-9|NA
TGTGCCAGCAGCTCCGGGTCCCTCTCCTACGAGCAGTACTTC
CASSSGSLSYEQYF
>TRBJ2-7|many|TRBV10-3|TRBD2
TGTGCCATCAGCTCTAGCGGCCCTTTAGGAGAGCAGTACTTC
CAISSSGPLGEQYF